This TCR beta chain was recorded in a study of T-cell reconstitution after alpha-beta-depleted transplantation in children. The library targeted TCRbeta and was prepared with unique molecular identifiers. TCRdb re-derived calls from the PCR reads in MiXCR, one entry per CDR3 protein. The sample records hundreds of thousands of distinct CDR3 sequences, about 16% being singletons. Germline CDR1 and CDR2: SEHNR and FQNEAQ (reference sequence). Trimming cost V 1 base and J 3 bases, with 12 bases left between them. The CDR3 covers 16 residues. This clonotype has just a few counts. V is TRBV7-9 and J is TRBJ1-4; unclear D gene. Sequencing used PBMCs, mostly from graft donor cells, obtained 360 days after TCRalphabeta/CD19-depleted stem cell transplant. This TCR came from a male patient aged 5 to 17 who had a stem cell transplant for acute lymphoblastic leukemia, so the T cells may come from the graft donor. The CDR3 bases are TGTGCCAGCAGCTTAGATATCAATCCATCTAATGAAAAACTGTTTTTT. Protein sequence: CASSLDINPSNEKLFF.